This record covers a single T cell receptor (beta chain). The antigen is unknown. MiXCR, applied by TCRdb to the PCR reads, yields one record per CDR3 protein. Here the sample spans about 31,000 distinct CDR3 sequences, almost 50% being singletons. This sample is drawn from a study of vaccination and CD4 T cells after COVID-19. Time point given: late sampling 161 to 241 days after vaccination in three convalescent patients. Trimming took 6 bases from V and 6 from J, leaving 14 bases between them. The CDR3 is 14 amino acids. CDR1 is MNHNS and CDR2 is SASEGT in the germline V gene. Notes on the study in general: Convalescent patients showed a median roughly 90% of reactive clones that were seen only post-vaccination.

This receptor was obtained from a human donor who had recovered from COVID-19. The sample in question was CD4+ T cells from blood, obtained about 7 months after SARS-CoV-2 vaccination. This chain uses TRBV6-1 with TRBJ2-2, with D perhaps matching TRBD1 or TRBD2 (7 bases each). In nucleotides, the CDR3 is TGTGCCAGCAGGGGAGGGACAGTCGCCGGGGAGCTGTTTTTT. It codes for CASRGGTVAGELFF.